This T cell receptor beta chain comes out of a study of T-cell memory formation after mild COVID-19. Study as a whole: There were largely donor-specific TCR clusters. Overall study findings and caveats: There were some responding clones in pre-infection memory, which suggested that cross-reactive memory had joined.

Regarding this clonotype: Antigen specificity is unknown.

Researchers used 5'RACE with constant-segment primers to make TCR alpha and TCR beta cDNA libraries that carry sample barcodes and UMIs. TCRdb itself ran the 5' RACE reads through MiXCR, one entry per CDR3 protein. The sample includes fewer than 450,000 distinct CDR3 sequences, 20% to 25% seen only once; the top ten take around an eighth. The CDR3 consists of 15 residues. V dropped 1 base and J dropped 9; count of bases not matched to a gene: 10. CDR1 is DFQATT, CDR2 SNEGSKA, per germline (reference sequence). This sequence joins TRBV20-1 and TRBJ2-1; 9 bases agree with TRBD2. The source material was PBMCs or a T cell subset sorted from them (not recorded which). The receptor was derived from an adult woman who had mild COVID-19 (a few samples of this study predate the infection). Cell type and time point are not known. CDR3 region: CSARGEAGGLGEQFF. CDR3 in DNA: TGCAGTGCTAGAGGGGAAGCGGGAGGACTGGGTGAGCAGTTCTTC.